This T cell receptor (beta chain) was found in a study of T-cell memory formation after mild COVID-19. TCRdb re-analysed the 5' RACE reads in MiXCR, keeping a single row per CDR3 protein. The sample yields 80,000 to 95,000 distinct CDR3 sequences, roughly 25% seen once. Germline V gene sequence: CDR1 SEHNR, CDR2 FQNEAQ (reference sequence). The CDR3 length is 16 residues. The V gene lost 5 bases and the J gene lost 0 bases, with 13 bases spanning the gap. The TCR was taken from a man younger than 30 who had mild COVID-19 (a few samples of this study predate the infection). Cell type and time point are not known. The V call is TRBV7-9, the J call TRBJ1-4; D is uncertain. Source material: PBMCs or a T cell subset sorted from them (not recorded which). The CDR3 bases are TGTGCCAGCAGCCCCCCCGGTGGAGCAACTAATGAAAAACTGTTTTTT. This encodes CASSPPGGATNEKLFF.